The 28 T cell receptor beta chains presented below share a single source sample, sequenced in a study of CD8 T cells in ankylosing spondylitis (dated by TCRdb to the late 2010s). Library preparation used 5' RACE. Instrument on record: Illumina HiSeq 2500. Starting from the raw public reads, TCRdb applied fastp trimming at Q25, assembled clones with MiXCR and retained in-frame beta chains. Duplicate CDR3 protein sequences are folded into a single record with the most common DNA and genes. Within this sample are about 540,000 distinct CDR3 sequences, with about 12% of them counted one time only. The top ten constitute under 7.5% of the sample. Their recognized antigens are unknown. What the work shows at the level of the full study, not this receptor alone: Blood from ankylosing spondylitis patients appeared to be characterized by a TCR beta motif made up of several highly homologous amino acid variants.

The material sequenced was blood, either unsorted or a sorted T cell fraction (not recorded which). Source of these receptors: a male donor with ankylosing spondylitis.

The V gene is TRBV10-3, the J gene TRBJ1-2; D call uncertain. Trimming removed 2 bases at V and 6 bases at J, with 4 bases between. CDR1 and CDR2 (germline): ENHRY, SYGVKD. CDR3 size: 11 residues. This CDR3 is CAISERDGYTF. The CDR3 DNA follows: TGTGCCATCAGTGAGAGGGATGGCTACACCTTC.

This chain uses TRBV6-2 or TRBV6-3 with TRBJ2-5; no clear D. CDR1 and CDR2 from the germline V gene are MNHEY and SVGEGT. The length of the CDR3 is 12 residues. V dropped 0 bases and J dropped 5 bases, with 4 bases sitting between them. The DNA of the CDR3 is TGTGCCAGCAGTTACTCGATGGAGACCCAGTACTTC. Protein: CASSYSMETQYF.

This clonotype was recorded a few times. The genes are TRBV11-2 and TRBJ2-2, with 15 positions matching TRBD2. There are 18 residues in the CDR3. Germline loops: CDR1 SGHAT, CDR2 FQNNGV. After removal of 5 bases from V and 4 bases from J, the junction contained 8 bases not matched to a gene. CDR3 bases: TGTGCCAGCAGCCCAGGACTAGCGGGAGGGCCGGGCACCGGGGAGCTGTTTTTT. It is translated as CASSPGLAGGPGTGELFF.

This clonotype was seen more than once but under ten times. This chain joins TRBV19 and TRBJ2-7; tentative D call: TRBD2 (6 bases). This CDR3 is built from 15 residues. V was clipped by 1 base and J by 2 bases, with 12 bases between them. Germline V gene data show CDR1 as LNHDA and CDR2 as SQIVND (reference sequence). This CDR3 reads CASSIGGLSPYEQYF. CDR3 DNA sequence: TGTGCCAGTAGTATAGGGGGACTGAGCCCCTACGAGCAGTACTTC.

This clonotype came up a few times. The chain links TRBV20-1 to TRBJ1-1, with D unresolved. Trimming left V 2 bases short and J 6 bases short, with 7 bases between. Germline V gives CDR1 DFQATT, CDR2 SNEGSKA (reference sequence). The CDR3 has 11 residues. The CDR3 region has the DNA TGCAGTGCTAGAAAGGACCCTGAAGCTTTCTTT. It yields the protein CSARKDPEAFF.

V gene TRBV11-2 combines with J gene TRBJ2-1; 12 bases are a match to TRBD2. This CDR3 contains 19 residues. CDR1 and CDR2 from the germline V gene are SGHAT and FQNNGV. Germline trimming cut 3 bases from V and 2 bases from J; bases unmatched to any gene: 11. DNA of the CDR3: TGTGCCAGCAGCTTCCCGACTAGCGGGAGCCCACATGCCTACAATGAGCAGTTCTTC. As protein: CASSFPTSGSPHAYNEQFF.

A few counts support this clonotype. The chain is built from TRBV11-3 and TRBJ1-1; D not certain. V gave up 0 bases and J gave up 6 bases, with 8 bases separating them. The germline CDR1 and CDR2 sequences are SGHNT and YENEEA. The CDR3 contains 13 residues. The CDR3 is CASSLELQSEAFF. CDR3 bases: TGTGCCAGCAGCTTAGAGCTACAGTCTGAAGCTTTCTTT.

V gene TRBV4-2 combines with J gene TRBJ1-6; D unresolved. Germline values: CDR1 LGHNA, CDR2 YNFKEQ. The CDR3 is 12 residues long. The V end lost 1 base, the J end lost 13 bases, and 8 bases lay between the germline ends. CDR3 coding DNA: TGTGCCAGCAGCCAAGCTTTTGAGCCCCTCCACTTT. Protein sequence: CASSQAFEPLHF.

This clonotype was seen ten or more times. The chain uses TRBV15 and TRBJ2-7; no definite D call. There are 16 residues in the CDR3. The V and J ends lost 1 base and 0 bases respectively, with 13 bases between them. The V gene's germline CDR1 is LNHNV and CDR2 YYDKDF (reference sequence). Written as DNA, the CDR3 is TGTGCCACCAGCAGAGTATCGGCAGGAATCTCCTACGAGCAGTACGTC. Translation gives CATSRVSAGISYEQYV.

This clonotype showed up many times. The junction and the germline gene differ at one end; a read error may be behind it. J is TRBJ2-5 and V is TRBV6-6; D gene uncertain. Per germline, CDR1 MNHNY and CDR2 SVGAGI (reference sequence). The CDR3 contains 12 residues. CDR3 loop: CASSYSQETQYF. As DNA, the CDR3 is TGTGCCAGCAGCTACTCGCAAGAGACCCAGTACTTC.

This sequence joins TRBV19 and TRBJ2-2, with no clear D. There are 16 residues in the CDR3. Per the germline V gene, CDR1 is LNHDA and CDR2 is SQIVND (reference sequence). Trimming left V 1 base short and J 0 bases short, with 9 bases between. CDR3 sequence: CASSIGAATNTGELFF. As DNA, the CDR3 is TGTGCCAGTAGTATAGGGGCAGCGACGAACACCGGGGAGCTGTTTTTT.

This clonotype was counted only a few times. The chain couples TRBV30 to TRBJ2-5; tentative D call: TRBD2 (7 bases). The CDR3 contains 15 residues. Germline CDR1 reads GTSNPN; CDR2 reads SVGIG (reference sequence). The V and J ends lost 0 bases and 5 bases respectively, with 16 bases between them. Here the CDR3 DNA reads TGTGCCTGGAGTGTAGGGCAGGGGAGGGTTGAGACCCAGTACTTC. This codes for CAWSVGQGRVETQYF.

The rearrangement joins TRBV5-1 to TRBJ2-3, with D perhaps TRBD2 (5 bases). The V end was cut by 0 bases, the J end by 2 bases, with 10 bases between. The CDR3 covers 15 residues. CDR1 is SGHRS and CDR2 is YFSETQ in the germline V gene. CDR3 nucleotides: TGCGCCAGCAGCTTGGAAGGTAGCGACACAGATACGCAGTATTTT. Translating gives CASSLEGSDTDTQYF.

The CDR3 loop reads CASSYGGLAGGQETQYF. CDR3 DNA: TGTGCCAGCAGTTATGGGGGACTAGCGGGAGGGCAAGAGACCCAGTACTTC. The rearrangement links TRBV6-5 to TRBJ2-5; 16 nucleotides agree with TRBD2. CDR1 is MNHEY and CDR2 is SVGAGI in the germline V gene. This CDR3 comprises 17 residues. V was pared by 3 bases and J by 2 bases, with 3 bases of the junction left unmatched.

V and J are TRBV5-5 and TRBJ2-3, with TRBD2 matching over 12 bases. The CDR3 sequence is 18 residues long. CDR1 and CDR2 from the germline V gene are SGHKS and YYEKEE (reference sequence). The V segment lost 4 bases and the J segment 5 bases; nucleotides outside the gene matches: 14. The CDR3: CASSLAGLAGGSEDTQYF. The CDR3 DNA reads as TGTGCCAGCAGCCTGGCTGGGCTAGCGGGAGGGAGTGAAGATACGCAGTATTTT.

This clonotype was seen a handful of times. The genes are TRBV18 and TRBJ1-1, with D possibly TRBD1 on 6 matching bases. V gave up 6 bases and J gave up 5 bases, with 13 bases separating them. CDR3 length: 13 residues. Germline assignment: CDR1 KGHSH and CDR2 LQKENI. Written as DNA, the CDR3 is TGTGCCAGCTCCCAGGGGCAAGGGACTGAAGCTTTCTTT. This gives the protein CASSQGQGTEAFF.

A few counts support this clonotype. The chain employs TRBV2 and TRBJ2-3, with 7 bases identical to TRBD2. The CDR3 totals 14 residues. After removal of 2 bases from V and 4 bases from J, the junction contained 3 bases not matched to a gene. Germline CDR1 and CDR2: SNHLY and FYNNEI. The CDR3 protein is CASSERLAADTQYF. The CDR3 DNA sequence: TGTGCCAGCAGTGAAAGACTAGCCGCAGATACGCAGTATTTT.

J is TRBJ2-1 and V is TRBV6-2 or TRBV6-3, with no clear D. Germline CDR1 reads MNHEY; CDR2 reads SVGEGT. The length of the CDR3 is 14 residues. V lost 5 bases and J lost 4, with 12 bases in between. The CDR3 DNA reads TGTGCCAGCAGTACGATCGGGCTTTACAATGAGCAGTTCTTC. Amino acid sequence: CASSTIGLYNEQFF.

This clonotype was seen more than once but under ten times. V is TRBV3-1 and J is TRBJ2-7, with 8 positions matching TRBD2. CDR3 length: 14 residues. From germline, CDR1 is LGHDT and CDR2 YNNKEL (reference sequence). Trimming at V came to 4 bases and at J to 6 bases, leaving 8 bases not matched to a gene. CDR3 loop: CASSLSGRGGEQYV. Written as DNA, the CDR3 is TGTGCCAGCAGCCTTTCCGGGAGGGGAGGCGAGCAGTACGTC.

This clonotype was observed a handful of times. The CDR3 DNA reads as TGTGCCAGCAGTTCGGACAGGGTGAGTTTGAACACTGAAGCTTTCTTT. Its protein product is CASSSDRVSLNTEAFF. This chain joins TRBV7-2 and TRBJ1-1, with TRBD1 identical over 8 bases. Germline CDR1 reads SGHTA; CDR2 reads FQGNSA. There are 16 residues in the CDR3. Trimming took 6 bases from V and 0 from J; bases not matched to a gene: 9.

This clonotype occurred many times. The CDR3 loop reads CASSPRGQETQYF. CDR3 DNA: TGTGCCAGCAGCCCCAGGGGCCAAGAGACCCAGTACTTC. The genes are TRBV3-1 and TRBJ2-5; D perhaps matches TRBD1 (6 bases). CDR1 and CDR2 from the germline V gene are LGHDT and YNNKEL (reference sequence). This CDR3 has 13 residues. Trimming removed 4 bases at V and 1 base at J, with 7 bases between.

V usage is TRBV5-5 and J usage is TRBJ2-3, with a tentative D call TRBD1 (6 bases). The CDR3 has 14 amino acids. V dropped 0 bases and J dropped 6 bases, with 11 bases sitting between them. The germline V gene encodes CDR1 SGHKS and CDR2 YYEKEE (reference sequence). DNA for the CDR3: TGTGCCAGCAGCTTGGTACAGGGTATTGATACGCAGTATTTT. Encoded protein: CASSLVQGIDTQYF.

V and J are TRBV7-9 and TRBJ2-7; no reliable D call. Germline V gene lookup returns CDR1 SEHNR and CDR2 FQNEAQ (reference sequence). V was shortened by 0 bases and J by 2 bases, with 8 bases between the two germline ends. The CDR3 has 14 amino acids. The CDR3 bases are TGTGCCAGCAGCTTAGCAACTTACCCCTACGAGCAGTACTTC. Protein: CASSLATYPYEQYF. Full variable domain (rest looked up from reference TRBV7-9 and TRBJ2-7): DTGVSQNPRHKITKRGQNVTFRCDPISEHNRLYWYRQTLGQGPEFLTYFQNEAQLEKSRLLSDRFSAERPKGSFSTLEIQRTEQGDSAMYLCASSLATYPYEQYFGPGTRLTVT.

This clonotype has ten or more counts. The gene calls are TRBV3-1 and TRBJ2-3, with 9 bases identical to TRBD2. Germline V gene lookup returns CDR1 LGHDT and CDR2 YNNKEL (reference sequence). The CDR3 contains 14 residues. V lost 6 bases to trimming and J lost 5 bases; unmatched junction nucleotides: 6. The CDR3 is CASSPIAGEDTQYF. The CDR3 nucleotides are TGTGCCAGCAGTCCTATAGCGGGAGAAGATACGCAGTATTTT.

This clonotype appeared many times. The CDR3 region has the DNA TGTGCCAGCAGCTTAGTGGGACTAGGGACAGATACGCAGTATTTT. Translating gives CASSLVGLGTDTQYF. This chain connects TRBV7-2 to TRBJ2-3, with 8 bases aligning to TRBD2. The junction had 3 bases not matched to a gene; V was cut back by 1 base and J by 3 bases. The CDR3 spans 15 residues. Germline V gene lookup returns CDR1 SGHTA and CDR2 FQGNSA.

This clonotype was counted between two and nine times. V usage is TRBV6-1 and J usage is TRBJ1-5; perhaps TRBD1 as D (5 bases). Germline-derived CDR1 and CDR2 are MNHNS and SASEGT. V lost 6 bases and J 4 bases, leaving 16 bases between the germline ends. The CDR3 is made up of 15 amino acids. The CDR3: CASSLPGGLNQPQHF. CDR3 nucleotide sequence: TGTGCCAGCAGCCTGCCGGGGGGTTTGAATCAGCCCCAGCATTTT.

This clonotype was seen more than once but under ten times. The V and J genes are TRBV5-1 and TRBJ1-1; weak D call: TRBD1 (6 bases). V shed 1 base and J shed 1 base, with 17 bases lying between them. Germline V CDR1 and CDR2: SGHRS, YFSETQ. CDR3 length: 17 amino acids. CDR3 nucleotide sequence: TGCGCCAGCAGCTTGAGGGGGGGTAAACCGACGAACACTGAAGCTTTCTTT. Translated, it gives CASSLRGGKPTNTEAFF.

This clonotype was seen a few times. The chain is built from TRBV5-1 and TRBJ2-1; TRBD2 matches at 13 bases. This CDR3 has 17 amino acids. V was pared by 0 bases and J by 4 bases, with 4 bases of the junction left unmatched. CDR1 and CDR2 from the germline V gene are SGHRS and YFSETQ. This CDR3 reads CASSLVMTSGRYNEQFF. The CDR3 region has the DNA TGCGCCAGCAGCTTGGTGATGACTAGCGGGAGGTACAATGAGCAGTTCTTC.